These T cell receptor beta chains were read from a single sample in a study of PD-L1 blockade in urothelial cancer. The data were produced by immunoSEQ multiplex PCR, yet TCRdb's version contains in-frame clones alone and is incomplete. The sample contains about 51,000 clones, approximately 86% of which appear only once. The sequencing here drew on PBMCs, taken around atezolizumab (anti-PD-L1) treatment. The receptors here all came from a man in his fifties or sixties with urothelial cancer. CDR3s include the opening cysteine and the closing phenylalanine or tryptophan. The D gene is left open where the match is weak. A row's size may be missing; if present it is once, few, many or a size class.

- TRBD2 TRBJ2-1 TRBV7-2 CASSPTILAGGPNEQFF TGTGCCAGCAGCCCCACCATTCTAGCGGGAGGGCCCAATGAGCAGTTCTTC
once - TRBJ1-2 TRBV27 CASSLSPGLPGYGYTF TGTGCCAGCAGTTTATCGCCAGGGCTACCTGGCTATGGCTACACCTTC
- TRBD1 TRBJ1-2 TRBV29-1 CSVEVGQNYGYTF TGCAGCGTTGAAGTGGGACAGAACTATGGCTACACCTTC
- - TRBJ1-2 TRBV7-2 CASSLGQIWGYTF TGTGCCAGCAGCTTAGGACAGATCTGGGGCTACACCTTC
- - TRBJ2-3 TRBV5-1 CASSLGFGGRVTDTQYF TGCGCCAGCAGCTTGGGGTTCGGGGGGCGAGTTACAGATACGCAGTATTTT
- TRBD1 TRBJ1-4 TRBV6-1 CASSSGTGGEKLFF TGTGCCAGCAGTTCCGGGACAGGGGGCGAAAAACTGTTTTTT
once - TRBJ2-7 TRBV30 CALGRDYEQYF TGTGCCTTAGGCAGGGACTACGAGCAGTACTTC
once - TRBJ2-7 TRBV10-3 CAIFETGSGEQYF TGTGCCATCTTCGAGACAGGCTCTGGCGAGCAGTACTTC
- - TRBJ1-2 TRBV6-5 CASSYGGAGGYTF TGTGCCAGCAGTTATGGGGGGGCGGGAGGCTACACCTTC
once - TRBJ2-2 TRBV9 CASSEADLRLGGELFF TGTGCCAGCAGCGAGGCCGACCTGAGGTTAGGCGGGGAGCTGTTTTTT
- TRBD1 TRBJ1-5 TRBV6-6 CASSSQQGARGQPQHF TGTGCCAGCAGTTCCCAACAGGGGGCGAGGGGTCAGCCCCAGCATTTT
- TRBD1 TRBJ2-5 TRBV6-1 CATDRGRETQYF TGTGCCACCGACAGGGGGCGAGAGACCCAGTACTTC
- - TRBJ2-7 TRBV5-1 CASSSGVTRAYEQYF TGCGCCAGCAGTTCGGGGGTGACTAGGGCCTACGAGCAGTACTTC
- - TRBJ1-6 TRBV2 CASSFGPKGDSPLHF TGTGCCAGCAGTTTTGGCCCCAAGGGGGATTCACCCCTCCACTTT
- TRBD1 TRBJ2-5 TRBV6-6 CASSRQGQETQYF TGTGCCAGCAGTCGACAGGGGCAAGAGACCCAGTACTTC
- TRBD1 TRBJ1-2 TRBV11-2 CASSIDRVSYTF TGTGCCAGCAGCATAGACAGGGTGAGCTACACCTTC
few TRBD1 TRBJ1-2 TRBV29-1 CSVGDRGANYGYTF TGCAGCGTTGGGGACAGGGGAGCTAACTATGGCTACACCTTC
- - TRBJ1-3 TRBV5-4 CASSLNPGAGNTIYF TGTGCCAGCAGCTTGAATCCGGGGGCTGGAAACACCATATATTTT
- TRBD2 TRBJ2-7 TRBV5-8 CASSLASGTYYEQYF TGTGCCAGCAGCTTGGCTAGCGGGACCTACTACGAGCAGTACTTC
- TRBD1 TRBJ2-3 TRBV5-6 CASSDGTGGLTDTQYF TGTGCCAGCAGCGACGGGACAGGGGGCTTGACAGATACGCAGTATTTT
- TRBD1 TRBJ2-7 TRBV5-6 CASSRPGQAPGEQYF TGTGCCAGCAGCAGACCGGGACAGGCCCCGGGGGAGCAGTACTTC
- - TRBJ2-3 TRBV19 CASSPTGTRGDTQYF TGTGCCAGTAGTCCCACCGGGACGCGGGGAGATACGCAGTATTTT
- - TRBJ2-2 TRBV21-1 CASRPDGGDTGELFF TGTGCCAGCAGACCAGACGGGGGGGACACCGGGGAGCTGTTTTTT
- - TRBJ1-5 TRBV28 CASSLPSDNQPQHF TGTGCCAGCAGTTTACCAAGCGACAATCAGCCCCAGCATTTT
- TRBD1 TRBJ2-2 TRBV5-8 CASSLSTGSGELFF TGTGCCAGCAGCCTCTCGACAGGGTCCGGGGAGCTGTTTTTT
- - TRBJ1-3 TRBV5-1 CASSSRGSSSGNTIYF TGCGCCAGCAGTTCTCGTGGTAGTAGTTCTGGAAACACCATATATTTT
once - TRBJ1-2 TRBV5-1 CASSFRAEQTYGYTF TGCGCCAGCAGCTTCAGAGCGGAACAGACATATGGCTACACCTTC
once - TRBJ1-1 TRBV11-3 CASSPHKQGNTEAFF TGTGCCAGCAGCCCGCACAAACAGGGGAACACTGAAGCTTTCTTT
- - TRBJ2-7 TRBV29-1 CSVEDSTYEQYF TGCAGCGTCGAGGACAGCACCTACGAGCAGTACTTC
- TRBD1 TRBJ1-1 TRBV4-2 CASSQTRQGGRSEAFF TGTGCCAGCAGCCAAACCCGGCAGGGGGGCCGGTCTGAAGCTTTCTTT
- - TRBJ2-2 TRBV30 CAWSGETGELFF TGTGCCTGGAGCGGGGAAACCGGGGAGCTGTTTTTT
- TRBD2 TRBJ2-1 TRBV6-5 CASSYSSGRVDEQFF TGTGCCAGCAGTTACTCGAGCGGGAGAGTGGATGAGCAGTTCTTC
- TRBD2 TRBJ2-3 TRBV28 CASSLGAGGLTDTQYF TGTGCCAGCAGTTTAGGCGCGGGAGGCCTAACAGATACGCAGTATTTT
- TRBD2 TRBJ2-1 TRBV9 CASSVDASGIVNEQFF TGTGCCAGCAGCGTAGATGCTAGCGGGATAGTCAATGAGCAGTTCTTC
- - TRBJ2-7 TRBV7-2 CASSLTTSSEQYF TGTGCCAGCAGCTTGACTACAAGTAGCGAGCAGTACTTC
- TRBD1 TRBJ1-4 TRBV7-9 CASSAKTGAYEKLFF TGTGCCAGCAGCGCTAAGACAGGGGCTTATGAAAAACTGTTTTTT
- - TRBJ2-3 TRBV5-1 CASSGVIAGAGTDTQYF TGCGCCAGCAGCGGCGTTATTGCGGGGGCCGGGACAGATACGCAGTATTTT
- TRBD2 TRBJ2-5 TRBV29-1 CSPMGLAEETQYF TGCAGCCCCATGGGACTAGCGGAAGAGACCCAGTACTTC
- TRBD1 TRBJ1-4 TRBV30 CAWSVVGTGSLDANEKLFF TGTGCCTGGAGTGTAGTTGGGACAGGGTCCCTCGACGCTAATGAAAAACTGTTTTTT
- TRBD2 TRBJ2-3 TRBV11-2 CASSDSGRGLHF TGTGCCAGCAGCGATAGCGGGAGGGGTTTACATTTT